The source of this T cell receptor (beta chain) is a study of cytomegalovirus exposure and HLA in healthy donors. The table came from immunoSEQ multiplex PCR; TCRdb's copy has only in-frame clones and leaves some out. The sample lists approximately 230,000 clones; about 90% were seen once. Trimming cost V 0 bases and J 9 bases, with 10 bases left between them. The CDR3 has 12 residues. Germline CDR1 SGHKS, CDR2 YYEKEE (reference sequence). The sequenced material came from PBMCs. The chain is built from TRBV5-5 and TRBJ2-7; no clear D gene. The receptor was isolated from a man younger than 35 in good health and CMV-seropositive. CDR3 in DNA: TGTGCCAGCAGCTTGGACCTGTTAGGGCAGTACTTC. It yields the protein CASSLDLLGQYF.